This T cell receptor (beta chain) is drawn from a study of human T cells and chemical hapten exposure. Study conclusions and caveats: TCRs at high frequency, those above 1 in 1000, did not change with DPC sensitization.

Points on this clonotype: Its antigen is still unknown.

TCRdb recomputed calls from the RACE reads with MiXCR, one row per CDR3 protein. This table holds 300,000 to 400,000 distinct CDR3 sequences, about 7% found once. The time point: patch test 1, 2 weeks after DPC sensitization. The sample's treatment: therapeutic diphenylcyclopropenone sensitization with weekly scalp DPC. Researchers sampled blood before each patch test went on. This clonotype originated in a woman aged 18-29 years with alopecia areata. Some clones in this sample may be carry-over from other donors' samples. Sequencing used whole blood, obtained in connection with sensitization to the hapten diphenylcyclopropenone (DPC).

In nucleotides, the CDR3 is TGTGCCAGCAGCTTATTAGCTAGGGGAGGGGGCACAGATACGCAGTATTTT. This encodes CASSLLARGGGTDTQYF. The V and J genes are TRBV7-8 and TRBJ2-3; 7 nucleotides line up with TRBD2. The germline V gene encodes CDR1 SGHVS and CDR2 FQNEAQ. V trimming: 2 bases; J trimming: 1 base; junction bases outside the gene matches: 9. The CDR3 totals 17 residues.